The 10 T cell receptor beta chains reported below all come from one sample, sequenced in a study of T cell therapy after organ transplantation. The time point: 20-29 weeks after completion of therapy. For these TCRs, the target antigens are not known. Here immunoSEQ multiplex PCR was the method, and the copy in TCRdb shows in-frame clones only, minus some. Found here are 15,000 to 20,000 clones, 85% of them singletons; the top ten hold around a third. This specimen consisted of CD8+ T cells from blood, obtained after autologous CMV-specific T cell therapy. The receptors originated from a human patient who had received a solid organ transplant and had CMV disease. Some T cells here may be from the graft donor.

The chain combines TRBV9 with TRBJ1-5; D call uncertain. V shed 0 bases and J shed 3 bases, with 7 bases lying between them. From germline, CDR1 is SGDLS and CDR2 YYNGEE. The CDR3 totals 14 residues. The CDR3 bases are TGTGCCAGCAGCGTAGGGGGTCCCAATCAGCCCCAGCATTTT. Residues: CASSVGGPNQPQHF. Full variable domain (missing parts from reference TRBV9 and TRBJ1-5): DSGVTQTPKHLITATGQRVTLRCSPRSGDLSVYWYQQSLDQGLQFLIQYYNGEERAKGNILERFSAQQFPDLHSELNLSSLELGDSALYFCASSVGGPNQPQHFGDGTRLSIL.

Sample share makes this clone large (0.1 to 1%). The V and J genes are TRBV27 and TRBJ2-7; 10 positions match TRBD1. CDR1 and CDR2 (germline): MNHEY, SMNVEV (reference sequence). This CDR3 contains 16 residues. V was pared by 4 bases and J by 2 bases, with 8 bases of the junction left unmatched. CDR3 loop: CASSSSPGQGPYEQYF. In DNA, the CDR3 is TGTGCCAGCAGTTCCTCACCGGGACAGGGGCCCTACGAGCAGTACTTC.

V usage is TRBV9 and J usage is TRBJ2-2, with 7 nucleotides matching TRBD1. Germline lookup yields CDR1 SGDLS and CDR2 YYNGEE. This CDR3 comprises 15 residues. After removal of 2 bases from V and 0 bases from J, the junction contained 1 base not matched to a gene. CDR3 coding DNA: TGTGCCAGCAGCGTTCAGGGGGCGAACACCGGGGAGCTGTTTTTT. Translated, it gives CASSVQGANTGELFF.

This chain connects TRBV6-5 to TRBJ2-1; 9 nucleotides align to TRBD2. The CDR3 consists of 16 residues. The V and J ends lost 2 bases and 4 bases, in that order; junction bases with no gene match: 6. CDR1 MNHEY and CDR2 SVGAGI come from the germline V gene. The CDR3 spells CASSYVPAGGYNEQFF. The CDR3 DNA follows: TGTGCCAGCAGTTACGTCCCAGCGGGAGGATACAATGAGCAGTTCTTC.

Remarks on this clone: An end of the junction differs from the germline gene, which may be a read error. The chain uses TRBV5-8 and TRBJ2-7; 11 bases fit TRBD2. The CDR3 sequence is 14 residues long. Germline V gene data show CDR1 as SGHTS and CDR2 as YDEGEE. The CDR3 protein is CASSLATSGVRKHF. For the CDR3, the DNA is TGTGCCAGCAGCTTGGCGACTAGCGGGGTGCGCAAACACTTC. The full variable domain, with the rest looked up from reference TRBV5-8 and TRBJ2-7, is EAGVTQSPTHLIKTRGQQATLRCSPISGHTSVYWYQQALGLGLQFLLWYDEGEERNRGNFPPRFSGRQFPNYSSELNVNALELEDSALYLCASSLATSGVRKHFGPGTRLTVT.

The V gene is TRBV27, the J gene TRBJ2-7; the D is unclear. Germline values: CDR1 MNHEY, CDR2 SMNVEV (reference sequence). The CDR3 is made up of 17 amino acids. Trimming shortened V by 3 bases and J by 7 bases, and 25 bases separated the two germline ends. CDR3 region: CASSLNGLDEALMEQYF. The CDR3, as DNA: TGTGCCAGCAGTTTGAACGGGCTCGATGAAGCGTTGATGGAGCAGTACTTC.

This sequence joins TRBV11-3 and TRBJ1-1; D not resolved. Germline V CDR1 and CDR2: SGHNT, YENEEA. V shed 4 bases and J shed 0 bases, with 6 bases lying between them. There are 13 residues in the CDR3. DNA for the CDR3: TGTGCCAGCAGCTCACTGATGAACACTGAAGCTTTCTTT. As protein: CASSSLMNTEAFF.

CDR3 protein: CASSQGRDNEKLFF. In DNA, the CDR3 is TGCGCCAGCAGCCAAGGTCGTGATAATGAAAAACTGTTTTTT. V usage is TRBV4-3 and J usage is TRBJ1-4; D unresolved. Between the trimmed V and J ends, which lost 1 base and 4 bases, there was a span of 7 bases. The CDR3 totals 14 residues. Germline V lookup: CDR1 LGHNA, CDR2 YSLEER.

The chain combines TRBV6-6 with TRBJ1-5; D might be TRBD1 (6 bases). Trimming pared 6 bases from V and 4 bases from J, leaving 13 bases between. The CDR3 totals 14 residues. Per the germline V gene, CDR1 is MNHNY and CDR2 is SVGAGI (reference sequence). CDR3 nucleotides: TGTGCCAGCAGCCCTACAGGGCTAAATCAGCCCCAGCATTTT. Amino acid sequence: CASSPTGLNQPQHF.

V is TRBV30 and J is TRBJ1-1; no definite D call. This CDR3 spans 12 amino acids. Germline V gene data show CDR1 as GTSNPN and CDR2 as SVGIG (reference sequence). Trimming shortened V by 3 bases and J by 1 base, and 6 bases separated the two germline ends. This chain's CDR3 is CAWRLGNTEAFF. DNA for the CDR3: TGTGCCTGGAGGCTTGGGAACACTGAAGCTTTCTTT.